Described below is a single T cell receptor (beta chain) sequence and its context. The antigen is not known. The data were taken from a study of post-analysis software for immune sequencing data. Losses at the gene ends were 4 bases for V and 8 bases for J; bases not matched to a gene: 10. Germline V gene sequence: CDR1 SGHRS, CDR2 YFSETQ. The CDR3 sequence is 16 residues long. Libraries were made from TCR beta cDNA, and they carried unique molecular identifiers. TCRdb recomputed calls from the PCR reads with MiXCR, one row per CDR3 protein. The data contain about 430,000 distinct CDR3 sequences, approximately 39% of them singletons. General study results and limits: There were five TRBV segments more frequent in patients than controls, and TRBV5-6, TRBV5-1 and TRBV20-1 were among them. Normalized Chao1 diversity was significantly reduced in patients versus controls.

The clonotype originates from a girl aged 2-10 years with multiple sclerosis. The V call is TRBV5-1, the J call TRBJ2-4, with 12 bases matching TRBD2. Sequenced input: blood. The CDR3 bases are TGCGCCAGCAGCCCGGCTCTAGCGGGGGGGCGGGACATTCAGTACTTC. Translation gives CASSPALAGGRDIQYF.